Listed below are T cell receptor beta chains from one sample, sequenced in a study of OX40 agonist ivuxolimab in advanced cancers. The protocol was immunoSEQ multiplex PCR, while the TCRdb copy is restricted to in-frame clones and leaves out a portion. The sample lists about 64,000 clones; approximately 85% were seen once. The sample here was CD4+ or CD8+ T cells sorted from blood, taken in a trial of the OX40 agonist ivuxolimab. Receptors were obtained from an adult with an advanced solid tumor such as melanoma, head and neck, liver or kidney cancer. The CDR3 runs from the conserved cysteine through the conserved F or W. D genes are given only for firm matches. Only part of the rows carry a size: once, few, many, or a class if the clone is expanded.

clone_size j_call v_call d_call cdr3_nt cdr3_aa
NA TRBJ1-3 TRBV4-3 TRBD1 TGCGCCAGCAGCCAAGTTAGGGGGCTCCAGGGAAACACCATATATTTT CASSQVRGLQGNTIYF
NA TRBJ2-2 TRBV7-3 NA TGTGCCAGCAGCTCCGGGGGACAGCTGAACACCGGGGAGCTGTTTTTT CASSSGGQLNTGELFF
NA TRBJ2-7 TRBV9 TRBD2 TGTGCCAGCAGCCCCATAGCGGGGACCTACGAGCAGTACTTC CASSPIAGTYEQYF
NA TRBJ1-3 TRBV10-3 NA TGTGCCACGAAGGTGAACTCTGGAAACACCATATATTTT CATKVNSGNTIYF
NA TRBJ2-7 TRBV28 TRBD1 TGTGCCAGCAGCCCGACAGGGGGAGAGCAGTACTTC CASSPTGGEQYF
NA TRBJ1-3 TRBV11-2 NA TGTGCCAGCAGCTTAGCGGCAGGACAGAACACCATATATTTT CASSLAAGQNTIYF
NA TRBJ2-1 TRBV9 NA TGTGCCAGCAGCGTAGAGGTGTCCTACAATGAGCAGTTCTTC CASSVEVSYNEQFF
NA TRBJ1-2 TRBV7-2 NA TGTGCCAGCAGCTTACACAGGGCCTATGGCTACACCTTC CASSLHRAYGYTF
NA TRBJ2-5 TRBV5-1 TRBD2 TGCGCCAGCAGCTTGTCTAGCGGGTACCAAGAGACCCAGTACTTC CASSLSSGYQETQYF
NA TRBJ1-1 TRBV5-1 NA TGCGCCAGCAGTGTATCGAACAACCAGGGCGCTTTCTTT CASSVSNNQGAFF
NA TRBJ2-2 TRBV28 NA TGTGCCAGCAGATCCACATTAGCCACCGGGGAGCTGTTTTTT CASRSTLATGELFF
NA TRBJ2-3 TRBV28 TRBD2 TGTGCCAGCAGTCTAGGACTAGCGGCCACAGATACGCAGTATTTT CASSLGLAATDTQYF
NA TRBJ2-7 TRBV7-7 TRBD1 TGTGCTAGCAGCTTAGGACCGGGACAGGACGAGCAGTACTTC CASSLGPGQDEQYF
NA TRBJ2-7 TRBV6-1 TRBD2 TGTGCCAGCAGTGAAACGTGGGGACTAAACTACGAGCAGTACTTC CASSETWGLNYEQYF
NA TRBJ2-5 TRBV19 TRBD1 TGTGCCAGTAGTAACAGGGGGCTAAACCCAGAGACCCAGTACTTC CASSNRGLNPETQYF
once TRBJ2-5 TRBV10-3 TRBD2 TGTGCCATCAGTGAGCCCGGGACTAACCAAGAGACCCAGTACTTC CAISEPGTNQETQYF
few TRBJ2-7 TRBV27 NA TGTGCCAGCAGTTCCGGACTATCCTACGAGCAGTACTTC CASSSGLSYEQYF
NA TRBJ1-5 TRBV15 NA TGTGCCACCAGCGGACAGCACAATCAGCCCCAGCATTTT CATSGQHNQPQHF
NA TRBJ2-5 TRBV7-2 TRBD2 TGTGCCAGCAGGAGAACGGGGGGGCGACAAGAGACCCAGTACTTC CASRRTGGRQETQYF
NA TRBJ2-5 TRBV29-1 TRBD2 TGCAGCGTTGAAGGCGGGAGAGGCGAGACCCAGTACTTC CSVEGGRGETQYF
once TRBJ2-4 TRBV5-8 NA TGTGCCAGCACGGATGGTCGGAGGGCCAGCAAAAACATTCAGTACTTC CASTDGRRASKNIQYF
NA TRBJ1-2 TRBV5-4 NA TGTGCCAGCAGCTTGGACACCCTTAACTATGGCTACACCTTC CASSLDTLNYGYTF
NA TRBJ1-2 TRBV5-1 NA TGCGCCAGCAGCTTGAGCAGAAACTATGGCTACACCTTC CASSLSRNYGYTF